Sequencing of this T cell receptor beta chain was carried out in a study of blood T cell repertoires in COVID-19. Background on the study: The analysed material was cDNA or gDNA that came from T cells, B-cell-depleted T cells, or PBMCs.

CDR3 length equals 15 residues. V shed 4 bases, J shed 6 bases, and the junction held 8 bases outside the gene matches. CDR1 is LGHNA and CDR2 is YSLEER in the germline V gene. The authors' processing: Using reference gene primer amplification, nucleated cell counts were estimated. Sequenced by immunoSEQ multiplex PCR; TCRdb stores in-frame clones only, minus some. V, J and clone size are taken as reported in that table, and D and trimming were inferred from the DNA itself. Of 200,000 or so clones listed, 84% are singletons. This receptor was identified in a man younger than 45 with active or convalescent COVID-19. The chain has TRBV4-3 and TRBJ1-1, with 10 bases lining up with TRBD1. The specimen was peripheral blood. CDR3 sequence reads: CASSPGGQGYAEAFF. Written as DNA, the CDR3 is TGCGCCAGCAGCCCAGGGGGACAGGGGTACGCTGAAGCTTTCTTT.